This TCR beta chain was identified during a study of blood T cell repertoires in COVID-19. Study-wide background: Samples representing acute and convalescent COVID-19 were sourced from the United States, Italy and Spain.

This clone has just a few counts. Clones were read by immunoSEQ multiplex PCR, and TCRdb kept only the in-frame ones, dropping some. The data contain roughly 260,000 clones, 70% to 90% of them seen just once; the ten biggest clones take up 1.9%. V dropped 7 bases and J dropped 8 bases, with 17 bases sitting between them. The germline V gene encodes CDR1 MDHEN and CDR2 SYDVKM. The CDR3 runs 14 residues. This sequence joins TRBV28 and TRBJ1-4; a weak D match, TRBD1 (6 bases). The sample consisted of PBMCs or T cells enriched from blood (not recorded which). This clonotype was sampled from a woman between 45 and 65 years old who had recovered from COVID-19. CDR3 in DNA: TGTGCCAGCAAAAGAACAGGGTCGGGGGAAAAACTGTTTTTT. This encodes CASKRTGSGEKLFF. Based on the CDR3 plus reference TRBV28 and TRBJ1-4, the full variable domain is DVKVTQSSRYLVKRTGEKVFLECVQDMDHENMFWYRQDPGLGLRLIYFSYDVKMKEKGDIPEGYSVSREKKERFSLILESASTNQTSMYLCASKRTGSGEKLFFGSGTQLSVL.